These 19 T cell receptor beta chains were sequenced from one sample in a study of OX40 agonist ivuxolimab in advanced cancers. Sequencing used immunoSEQ multiplex PCR; TCRdb keeps in-frame clones, though not all of them. The profile covers 75,000 to 90,000 clones, with approximately 90% appearing a single time and about 1.6% taken by the ten largest. Here the sequenced sample was CD4+ or CD8+ T cells sorted from blood, taken in a trial of the OX40 agonist ivuxolimab. The receptor source for this set is an adult with an advanced solid tumor such as melanoma, head and neck, liver or kidney cancer.

V gene TRBV5-1 combines with J gene TRBJ1-2; D ambiguous. The CDR3 sequence is 16 residues long. Deletions cut 4 bases from V and 3 bases from J, with 19 bases between. Germline V gene sequence: CDR1 SGHRS, CDR2 YFSETQ. The CDR3 DNA reads TGCGCCAGCAGCCCTCAAGGTCCCGCCACAGACTATGGCTACACCTTC. Amino acids: CASSPQGPATDYGYTF.

The chain carries TRBV6-5 and TRBJ1-5; D perhaps matches TRBD1 (5 bases). Germline V gene lookup returns CDR1 MNHEY and CDR2 SVGAGI. This CDR3 is built from 14 residues. V was cut by 7 bases and J by 6 bases, with 16 bases left in between. The CDR3 coding sequence is TGTGCCAGCACCACTCAGCAGGGAGGTCAGCCCCAGCATTTT. Amino acids: CASTTQQGGQPQHF.

The chain uses TRBV2 and TRBJ2-7; no clear D. This CDR3 is 12 amino acids long. V gave up 8 bases and J gave up 1 base, with 9 bases separating them. Germline V gene lookup returns CDR1 SNHLY and CDR2 FYNNEI. DNA for the CDR3: TGTGCCAGCCAAGAAACATCCTACGAGCAGTACTTC. Its translation is CASQETSYEQYF.

The chain recombines TRBV5-8 with TRBJ2-1; D is uncertain. The ends were cut back, 4 bases at V and 12 bases at J, with 14 bases in the middle. CDR1 and CDR2 from the germline V gene are SGHTS and YDEGEE. CDR3 length: 12 amino acids. DNA of the CDR3: TGTGCCAGCAGCCCGACAATAATTACGCAGTTCTTC. It translates to CASSPTIITQFF.

CDR3 coding DNA: TGCGCCAGCAGCCAAAGGGAGGGGGCATTGATATTGGGCAATCAGCCCCAGCATTTT. It yields the protein CASSQREGALILGNQPQHF. This sequence joins TRBV4-1 and TRBJ1-5, with 7 bases matching TRBD1. J was trimmed by 2 bases and V by 2 bases; bases with no gene match: 15. The CDR3 has 19 amino acids. Germline V lookup: CDR1 MGHRA, CDR2 YSYEKL.

The chain joins TRBV15 to TRBJ2-7; D is perhaps TRBD1 (5 bases). Trimming took off 0 bases at V and 5 bases at J, with 11 bases between the two ends. The CDR3 length is 14 residues. The V gene's germline CDR1 is LNHNV and CDR2 YYDKDF (reference sequence). CDR3 nucleotide sequence: TGTGCCACCAGCAGAGACAGGGCAGTCGACGAGCAGTACTTC. This codes for CATSRDRAVDEQYF.

This chain joins TRBV5-1 and TRBJ2-1; TRBD2 might be the D (6 bases). The CDR3 covers 13 residues. Per the germline V gene, CDR1 is SGHRS and CDR2 is YFSETQ. V was cut by 1 base and J by 6 bases, with 8 bases left in between. The CDR3 region has the DNA TGCGCCAGCAGCTTGATTAGCGGCAATGAGCAGTTCTTC. Translated: CASSLISGNEQFF.

J is TRBJ2-6 and V is TRBV7-3; D is undetermined. Deletions cut 6 bases from V and 2 bases from J, with 5 bases between. From germline, CDR1 is SGHTA and CDR2 FQGTGA. This CDR3 is 13 amino acids long. In nucleotides, the CDR3 is TGTGCCAGCAGGGGCCCTGGGGCCAACGTCCTGACTTTC. It codes for CASRGPGANVLTF.

This sequence joins TRBV5-4 and TRBJ1-4; D might be TRBD1 (5 bases). The CDR3 consists of 15 residues. Germline CDR1 and CDR2: SGHNT and YYREEE (reference sequence). V lost 4 bases, J lost 0 bases, and 10 bases lay in between. CDR3 protein: CASSGGLATNEKLFF. Here the CDR3 DNA reads TGTGCCAGCAGCGGGGGACTGGCAACTAATGAAAAACTGTTTTTT.

Here the CDR3 DNA reads TGTGCCAGCAGTGAAGGACAGAGGGGGGGCTACACCTTC. It yields the protein CASSEGQRGGYTF. The chain joins TRBV2 to TRBJ1-2; tentative D call: TRBD1 (6 bases). Germline V CDR1 and CDR2: SNHLY, FYNNEI. The CDR3 totals 13 residues. V dropped 1 base and J dropped 8 bases, with 11 bases sitting between them.

The J gene is TRBJ1-6, the V gene TRBV6-6, with a possible D match to TRBD1 (6 bases). Germline V gene sequence: CDR1 MNHNY, CDR2 SVGAGI (reference sequence). V lost 6 bases, J lost 7 bases, and 13 bases lay in between. This CDR3 contains 14 residues. The CDR3: CASRPTGPNSPLHF. The CDR3 DNA follows: TGTGCCAGCAGACCAACAGGGCCCAATTCACCCCTCCACTTT.

The chain joins TRBV5-4 to TRBJ1-4, with TRBD1 matching 12 bases. CDR1 SGHNT and CDR2 YYREEE come from the germline V gene (reference sequence). Germline trimming cut 5 bases from V and 7 bases from J; bases unmatched to any gene: 12. The length of the CDR3 is 17 residues. The CDR3 DNA reads as TGTGCCAGCAGTTCCGGGACAGGGGGCATCCGCGGTGAAAAACTGTTTTTT. It encodes CASSSGTGGIRGEKLFF.

The chain links TRBV5-1 to TRBJ2-3; D gene unclear. Germline CDR1 reads SGHRS; CDR2 reads YFSETQ. This CDR3 contains 13 residues. Trimming left V 0 bases short and J 4 bases short, with 6 bases between. The CDR3 spells CASSLGSPDTQYF. The CDR3, as DNA: TGCGCCAGCAGCTTGGGATCCCCAGATACGCAGTATTTT.

To note about this clone: One end of the junction is discordant with germline, which a read error may explain. This same CDR3 is encoded by further DNA sequences in the sample. The chain joins TRBV5-6 to TRBJ2-7; TRBD1 agrees at 10 bases. There are 15 residues in the CDR3. Germline V lookup: CDR1 SGHDT, CDR2 YYEEEE. CDR3 in DNA: TGTGCTAGCAGCCTCGGGACAGGGGCCCCCTACGAGCAGTACTTC. It specifies CASSLGTGAPYEQYF. The full variable domain, its missing parts supplied by reference TRBV5-6 and TRBJ2-7, is DAGVTQSPTHLIKTRGQQVTLRCSPKSGHDTVSWYQQALGQGPQFIFQYYEEEERQRGNFPDRFSGHQFPNYSSELNVNALLLGDSALYLCASSLGTGAPYEQYFGPGTRLTVT.

This clone came up once. The chain joins TRBV6-5 to TRBJ1-2, with no clear D. CDR3 length: 13 amino acids. Germline CDR1 reads MNHEY; CDR2 reads SVGAGI. V was cut by 5 bases and J by 6 bases, with 13 bases left in between. As DNA, the CDR3 is TGTGCCAGCAGTATTGGTGGGAAAAATGGCTACACCTTC. It is translated as CASSIGGKNGYTF.

The chain joins TRBV6-1 to TRBJ1-2; no reliable D call. The CDR3 is 13 amino acids. Trimming left V 6 bases short and J 2 bases short, with 10 bases between. CDR1 MNHNS and CDR2 SASEGT come from the germline V gene. As DNA, the CDR3 is TGTGCCAGCAGGGATCTCTCCAACTATGGCTACACCTTC. Encoded protein: CASRDLSNYGYTF.

The chain joins TRBV27 to TRBJ2-2, with a possible D match to TRBD2 (5 bases). Germline assignment: CDR1 MNHEY and CDR2 SMNVEV (reference sequence). Trimming left V 4 bases short and J 2 bases short, with 8 bases between. This CDR3 is built from 14 residues. The CDR3 DNA follows: TGTGCCAGCAGTTCCGGGGTAAACACCGGGGAGCTGTTTTTT. Protein sequence: CASSSGVNTGELFF.

V gene TRBV6-1 combines with J gene TRBJ1-3, with a possible D match to TRBD1 (5 bases). This CDR3 spans 14 amino acids. From germline, CDR1 is MNHNS and CDR2 SASEGT. V shed 9 bases and J shed 2 bases, with 14 bases lying between them. CDR3 region: CASGTTAAGNTIYF. CDR3 sequence (DNA): TGTGCCAGTGGGACTACGGCGGCTGGAAACACCATATATTTT.

This sequence joins TRBV5-6 and TRBJ2-3; the match to TRBD2 covers 14 bases. The CDR3 loop spans 16 amino acids. The V segment lost 4 bases and the J segment 4 bases; nucleotides outside the gene matches: 5. CDR1 and CDR2 (germline): SGHDT, YYEEEE. CDR3 residues: CASSMGLAGVSDTQYF. The CDR3 DNA follows: TGTGCCAGCAGCATGGGACTAGCGGGAGTTTCAGATACGCAGTATTTT.